This entry describes one T cell receptor beta chain. The antigen is not known. The data originate from a study of monozygotic twins with inflammatory bowel disease. Germline CDR1 reads DFQATT; CDR2 reads SNEGSKA (reference sequence). The CDR3 is 15 residues long. General observations from the study: Healthy co-twins showed greater TCRbeta diversity (inverse Simpson) than IBD patients.

TCRdb reprocessed the 5' RACE reads; each CDR3 protein has one entry and no DNA is given. In all, the sample yields about 350,000 distinct CDR3 sequences. The TCR was taken from a human donor with ulcerative colitis or Crohn's disease, or a healthy co-twin of an affected twin (not recorded which). Material for sequencing was blood. The genes are TRBV20-1 and TRBJ2-1; no DNA is available, so the TRBD2 call from TCRdb remains unchecked. CDR3: CSARDPAGLYNEQFF.